The present TCR beta chain was sequenced within a study of CD8 T cells in ankylosing spondylitis (dated by TCRdb to the late 2010s). Background on the whole study: The study profiled T cell receptor beta repertoires in healthy donors and ankylosing spondylitis patients to find disease-linked TCR variants. Peripheral blood was sampled, and synovial fluid was also collected from ankylosing spondylitis patients. The full study cohort was made up of 20 to 25 ankylosing spondylitis patients and some 100 healthy donors. The paper as a whole reports these results and caveats: A CD8+ phenotype was shown by the disease-linked clones, which were found at relatively low frequencies in peripheral blood. Blood from ankylosing spondylitis patients appeared to be characterized by a TCR beta motif made up of under ten highly homologous amino acid variants. According to the report, matched synovial fluid samples from ankylosing spondylitis patients were significantly enriched for the disease-linked clones. Some motif variants had previously been reported in the synovial fluid and blood of reactive arthritis patients, which suggests shared mechanisms of disease initiation.

Reads for this sample came from an Illumina HiSeq 2500. Quantitative 5'-RACE with molecular barcodes was used to prepare TCR beta libraries. Turning to the authors' computational methods: A new computational method based on a probabilistic model of VDJ rearrangement was used to identify disease-linked TCR variants. TCRdb's own reprocessing of the public reads used fastp at Q25 and MiXCR and kept productive beta chains. Each entry merges the rows of one CDR3 protein and shows their most common DNA and genes. The V and J calls follow TCRdb's processing rather than the paper's. This sample gives about 130,000 distinct CDR3 sequences in total; around 8.5% of them show up just once. The biggest ten clones account for roughly 3.4% of the sample. The cysteine opens and the phenylalanine closes a CDR3 of 16 amino acids. The CDR3 DNA has 48 bases and is translated from base 1. The V end gives up 4 bases and the J end 2 bases, leaving 4 bases in the junction not matched to a gene. Reading the germline V gene (reference sequence) gives CDR1 DFQATT and CDR2 SNEGSKA.

This clonotype was observed at least ten times. No antigen is known for it. Base qualities are not provided; no much larger clone lies one nucleotide away. The rearrangement combines TRBV20-1 with TRBJ2-5, and 16 junctional nucleotides match TRBD2. This sequence was found in a male donor with ankylosing spondylitis or in good health (not recorded which). Sequenced sample: blood, either unsorted or a sorted T cell fraction (not recorded which). Here is the DNA: TGCAGTGCTACAGGGACTAGCGGGAGGGGACAAGAGACCCAGTACTTC. Its coded protein is CSATGTSGRGQETQYF.